This TCR beta chain was identified during a study of response to subunit inactivated influenza vaccine. TCRdb called the RT-PCR reads again in MiXCR, with one record for every CDR3 protein. This table has more than 200,000 distinct CDR3 sequences, 10% to 15% appearing once. Germline CDR1 and CDR2: SGHVS and FQNEAQ. V was pared by 0 bases and J by 7 bases, with 15 bases between. CDR3 length equals 15 residues. This clonotype was counted ten times or more. The rearrangement links TRBV7-8 to TRBJ1-1; D unresolved. The sample was non-naive T cells sorted from PBMCs, taken around two weeks before vaccination. This clonotype was obtained from a man aged 50-59 years who received an inactivated influenza vaccine. The CDR3 DNA reads TGTGCCAGCAGCTTAGCCGAGAACGAGAACGGTGAAGCTTTCTTT. This sequence encodes CASSLAENENGEAFF.